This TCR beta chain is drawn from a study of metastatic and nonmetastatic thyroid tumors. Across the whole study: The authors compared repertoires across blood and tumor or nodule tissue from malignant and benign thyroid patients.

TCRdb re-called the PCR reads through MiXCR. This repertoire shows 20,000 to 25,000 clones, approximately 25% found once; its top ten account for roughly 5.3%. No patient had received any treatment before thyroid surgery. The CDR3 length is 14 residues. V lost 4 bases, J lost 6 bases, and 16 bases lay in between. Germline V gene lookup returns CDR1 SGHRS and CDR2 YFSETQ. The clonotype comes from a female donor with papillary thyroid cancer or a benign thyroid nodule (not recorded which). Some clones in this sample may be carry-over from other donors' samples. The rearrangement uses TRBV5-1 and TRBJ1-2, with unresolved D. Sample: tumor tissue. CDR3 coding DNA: TGCGCCAGCAGCCCAAATACAGTTGACAATGGCTACACCTTC. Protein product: CASSPNTVDNGYTF.